A selection of T cell receptor beta chains follows, all from one sample in a study of blood T cell repertoires in COVID-19. Clones were sequenced by immunoSEQ multiplex PCR, and TCRdb holds only the in-frame ones, with some missing. This sample has approximately 230,000 clones, with around 88% found just once. The sequenced material came from PBMCs or T cells enriched from blood (not recorded which). The receptors stem from a woman between 50 and 59 years old with acute COVID-19. The CDR3 runs from the conserved cysteine through the conserved F or W. A D gene is named only where the DNA matches it firmly.

D gene,V gene,J gene,CDR3 protein
-,TRBV5-8,TRBJ2-7,CASSIVLSGSYEQYF
TRBD2,TRBV3-1/TRBV3-2,TRBJ2-3,CASSGGTSRQFTDTQYF
TRBD1,TRBV30,TRBJ2-7,CAWSPGQGDHEQYF
TRBD1,TRBV12-3/TRBV12-4,TRBJ1-4,CASSPRTGRVFF
TRBD2,TRBV27,TRBJ2-2,CASSIAGVGTGELFF
-,TRBV6-6,TRBJ1-2,CASSNVGTVMGYTF
-,TRBV7-6,TRBJ2-3,CASSLAGGGDTQYF
TRBD1,TRBV20-1,TRBJ1-5,CSASGGTGNQPQHF
-,TRBV29-1,TRBJ1-4,CSVAATNEKLFF
TRBD2,TRBV24-1,TRBJ2-1,CATTPCGREDLEQFF
TRBD2,TRBV28,TRBJ2-1,CASSSRLAGGPDYEQFF
-,TRBV2,TRBJ2-2,CASSIHREGRDTGELFF
TRBD1,TRBV5-1,TRBJ2-4,CASSADRGKNIQYF
-,TRBV11-2,TRBJ2-7,CASSLVGHEQYF
-,TRBV9,TRBJ2-1,CASSADSSSYNEQFF
TRBD2,TRBV11-2,TRBJ2-7,CASSLSGLAGTYEQYF
-,TRBV19,TRBJ2-5,CASSNSLGAKTQYF
-,TRBV12-2,TRBJ1-2,CASRLAGQGGNVNYGYTF
-,TRBV21-1,TRBJ2-3,CASSKREGKKTDTQYF
TRBD1,TRBV7-2,TRBJ2-3,CASSLGGQGTDTQYF
-,TRBV30,TRBJ2-3,CAWARGTDTQYF
-,TRBV29-1,TRBJ2-7,CSGGQPYEQYF
-,TRBV19,TRBJ1-4,CASSITTGNRDEKLFF
TRBD1,TRBV11-2,TRBJ1-2,CASSVDGTGDGYTF
-,TRBV5-1,TRBJ2-1,CASSPPYREYNEQFF
TRBD2,TRBV18,TRBJ2-7,CASSPPGGQLSYEQYF
-,TRBV5-8,TRBJ2-7,CASSFRTEQYF
-,TRBV6-1,TRBJ2-1,CASSVWGDGSSYNEQFF
TRBD1,TRBV19,TRBJ2-7,CASRLRGTSYEQYF
-,TRBV2,TRBJ1-2,CATNRAAGEGNGYTF
TRBD1,TRBV7-7,TRBJ2-7,CASSLKGQGVIVCGRAPEQYF
TRBD2,TRBV5-1,TRBJ2-5,CASSLTSGRGGETQYF
TRBD1,TRBV18,TRBJ2-2,CASSVPGQGSTGELFF
TRBD2,TRBV18,TRBJ2-5,CASSPTSGSGETQYF
-,TRBV5-4,TRBJ2-4,CASSLAPRGAKNIQYF
TRBD1,TRBV6-5,TRBJ2-7,CASRLYGTVEQYF
-,TRBV3-1/TRBV3-2,TRBJ1-5,CASSPGGQPQHF
TRBD1,TRBV6-2/TRBV6-3,TRBJ1-5,CASSNPRQGSSNQPQHF
-,TRBV28,TRBJ2-7,CASSLRGRSYEQYF
TRBD1,TRBV5-1,TRBJ2-7,CASSLETGTGTHEQYF
TRBD1,TRBV19,TRBJ1-2,CASSTVTGGTLGGYTF
-,TRBV7-3,TRBJ2-1,CASSIGGPPYNEQFF
TRBD2,TRBV3-1/TRBV3-2,TRBJ2-2,CASSLASGKSGELFF
-,TRBV6-5,TRBJ1-3,CASSYSHRVGGNTIYF
-,TRBV29-1,TRBJ1-2,CSVWGHPSANYGYTF
TRBD1,TRBV10-3,TRBJ1-5,CAISDQDRGSNQPQHF
-,TRBV6-5,TRBJ1-1,CASTGSGIEAFF
TRBD2,TRBV14,TRBJ2-2,CASSQGRPAGLTGELFF
TRBD2,TRBV4-3,TRBJ2-4,CASSQWTSGSRGAKNIQYF